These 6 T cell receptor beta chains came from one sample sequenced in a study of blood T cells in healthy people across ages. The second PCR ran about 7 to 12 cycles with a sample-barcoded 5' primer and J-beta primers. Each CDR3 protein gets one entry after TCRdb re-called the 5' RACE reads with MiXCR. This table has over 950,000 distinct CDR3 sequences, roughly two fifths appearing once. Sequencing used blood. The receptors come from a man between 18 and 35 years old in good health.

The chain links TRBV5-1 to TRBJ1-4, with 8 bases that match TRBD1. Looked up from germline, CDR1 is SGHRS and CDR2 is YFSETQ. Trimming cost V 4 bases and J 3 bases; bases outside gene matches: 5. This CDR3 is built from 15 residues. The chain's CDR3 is CASSHGQGPNEKLFF. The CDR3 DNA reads TGCGCCAGCAGCCACGGACAGGGCCCTAATGAAAAACTGTTTTTT.

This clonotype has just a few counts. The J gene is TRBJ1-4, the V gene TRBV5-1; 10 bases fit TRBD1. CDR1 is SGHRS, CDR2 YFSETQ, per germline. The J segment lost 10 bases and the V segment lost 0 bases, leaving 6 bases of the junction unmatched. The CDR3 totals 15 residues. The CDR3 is CASSLDGTGEGKLFF. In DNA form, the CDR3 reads TGCGCCAGCAGCTTGGACGGGACAGGGGAGGGAAAACTGTTTTTT.

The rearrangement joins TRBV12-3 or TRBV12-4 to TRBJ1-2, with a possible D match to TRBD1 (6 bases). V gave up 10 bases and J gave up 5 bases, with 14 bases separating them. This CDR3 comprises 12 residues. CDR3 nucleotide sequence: TGTGCCACCAAGGACAGAAAATATGGCTACACCTTC. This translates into CATKDRKYGYTF.

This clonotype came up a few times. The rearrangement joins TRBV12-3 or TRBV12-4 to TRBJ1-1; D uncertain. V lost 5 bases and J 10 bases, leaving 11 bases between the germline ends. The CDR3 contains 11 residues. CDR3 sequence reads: CASSRDTVAFF. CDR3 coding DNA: TGTGCCAGCAGTCGCGACACGGTAGCTTTCTTT.

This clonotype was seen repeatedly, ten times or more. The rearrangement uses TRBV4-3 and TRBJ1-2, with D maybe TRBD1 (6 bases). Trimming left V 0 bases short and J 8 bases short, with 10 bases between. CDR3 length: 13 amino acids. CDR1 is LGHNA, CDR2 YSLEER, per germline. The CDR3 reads CASSQDTGGGYTF. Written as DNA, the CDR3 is TGCGCCAGCAGCCAAGATACCGGGGGCGGCTACACCTTC.

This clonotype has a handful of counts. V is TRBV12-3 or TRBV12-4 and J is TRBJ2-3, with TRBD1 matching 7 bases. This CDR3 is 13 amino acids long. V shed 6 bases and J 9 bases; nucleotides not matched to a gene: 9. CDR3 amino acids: CASSPDGQATQYF. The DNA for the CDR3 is TGTGCCAGCAGCCCGGACGGACAGGCGACGCAGTATTTT.